A single TCR beta chain is shown here with its context. Its antigen is unidentified. The CDR3 is 12 amino acids. The germline CDR1 and CDR2 sequences are GTSNPN and SVGIG (reference sequence). Trimming took off 0 bases at V and 6 bases at J, with 6 bases between the two ends. The sample belongs to a study of blood T cells in healthy people across ages. Notes on the study in general: Versus aged donors, long-lived donors had higher diversity and more naive CD4+ cells.

Primed by a sample-barcoded 5' primer and a J-beta primer mix, a second PCR proceeded for about 7 to 12 cycles. Each sample yielded at least 2.5 million CDR3-containing paired-end reads. TCRdb independently ran MiXCR on the 5' RACE reads; one entry per CDR3 protein. The data show more than 1.4 million distinct CDR3 sequences, with 42% seen just once and roughly 7.9% held by the top ten. Samples had at least 6.5 million PBMCs isolated from them. Extraction yielded at least 6 micrograms of total RNA per sample. The sequence was collected from a woman in her late teens or twenties in good health. The chain carries TRBV30 and TRBJ2-4; D uncertain. Sequencing was done on a sample of blood. The CDR3 DNA sequence: TGTGCCTGGAGTGTAGGTCCAAACATTCAGTACTTC. It encodes CAWSVGPNIQYF.